Following are 20 T cell receptor beta chains from one sample sequenced in a study of T cell responses to AZD1222 COVID-19 vaccine. Some clones are missing from TCRdb's copy, which holds only in-frame ones; the method was immunoSEQ multiplex PCR. The sample lists over 150,000 clones; roughly 90% were seen once. The sample was peripheral blood, taken on day 0 of MenACWY control vaccination. The receptor source for this set is an adult in good health.

This sequence joins TRBV6-5 and TRBJ2-5; D might be TRBD1 (6 bases). The CDR3 consists of 14 residues. Germline CDR1 MNHEY, CDR2 SVGAGI. V gave up 6 bases and J gave up 4 bases, with 15 bases separating them. Here the CDR3 reads CASSPTGLRETQYF. CDR3 coding DNA: TGTGCCAGCAGCCCAACAGGGTTAAGAGAGACCCAGTACTTC.

This clone appeared a single time. The chain links TRBV4-2 to TRBJ2-7, with D tentatively TRBD2 (5 bases). Trimming removed 0 bases at V and 7 bases at J, with 16 bases between. The CDR3 totals 15 residues. Germline lookup yields CDR1 LGHNA and CDR2 YNFKEQ. CDR3 loop: CASSQEGGLRREQYF. In nucleotides, the CDR3 is TGTGCCAGCAGCCAAGAAGGAGGCCTAAGGAGGGAGCAGTACTTC.

This chain's CDR3 is CASSYSQGTMNTEAFF. CDR3 sequence (DNA): TGTGCCAGCAGTTACTCACAGGGAACCATGAACACTGAAGCTTTCTTT. The V and J genes are TRBV6-5 and TRBJ1-1, with D maybe TRBD1 (6 bases). The ends were cut back, 0 bases at V and 0 bases at J, with 11 bases in the middle. This CDR3 comprises 16 residues. Germline lookup yields CDR1 MNHEY and CDR2 SVGAGI.

The J gene is TRBJ2-5, the V gene TRBV5-1; 14 nucleotides agree with TRBD2. This CDR3 has 17 amino acids. The ends lost 0 bases at V and 4 bases at J; junction bases unmatched: 5. Germline values: CDR1 SGHRS, CDR2 YFSETQ. CDR3 DNA sequence: TGCGCCAGCAGCTTGGGGGGACTAGCGGGAGCTGGAGAGACCCAGTACTTC. Amino acids: CASSLGGLAGAGETQYF.

This clone was recorded a few times. This chain links TRBV30 with TRBJ1-3; D is unclear. The CDR3 length is 13 residues. CDR1 is GTSNPN and CDR2 is SVGIG in the germline V gene (reference sequence). Trimming took off 4 bases at V and 0 bases at J, with 7 bases between the two ends. CDR3 nucleotides: TGTGCCTGGACCCCTACCTCTGGAAACACCATATATTTT. This codes for CAWTPTSGNTIYF. Full variable domain (remainder filled in from reference TRBV30 and TRBJ1-3): SQTIHQWPATLVQPVGSPLSLECTVEGTSNPNLYWYRQAAGRGLQLLFYSVGIGQISSEVPQNLSASRPQDRQFILSSKKLLLSDSGFYLCAWTPTSGNTIYFGEGSWLTVV.

The chain carries TRBV30 and TRBJ2-1; D call uncertain. Germline V gives CDR1 GTSNPN, CDR2 SVGIG (reference sequence). This CDR3 is 11 amino acids long. The V end was cut by 3 bases, the J end by 9 bases, with 9 bases between. The CDR3 DNA follows: TGTGCCTGGAGGACACGGAGTGAGCAGTTCTTC. Translating it yields CAWRTRSEQFF.

The chain is built from TRBV7-8 and TRBJ1-6, with D hard to call. The CDR3 is 12 amino acids. Germline loops: CDR1 SGHVS, CDR2 FQNEAQ. Trimming cost V 4 bases and J 10 bases, with 8 bases left between them. CDR3 protein: CASSSPGSPLHF. CDR3 in DNA: TGTGCCAGCAGCTCCCCGGGATCACCCCTCCACTTT. Variable domain in full (rest from reference TRBV7-8 and TRBJ1-6): GAGVSQSPRYKVAKRGQDVALRCDPISGHVSLFWYQQALGQGPEFLTYFQNEAQLDKSGLPSDRFFAERPEGSVSTLKIQRTQQEDSAVYLCASSSPGSPLHFGNGTRLTVT.

The gene calls are TRBV4-3 and TRBJ1-1, with TRBD1 identical over 9 bases. The junction had 11 bases not matched to a gene; V was cut back by 0 bases and J by 0 bases. This CDR3 comprises 19 residues. Germline V gene lookup returns CDR1 LGHNA and CDR2 YSLEER. CDR3 in DNA: TGCGCCAGCAGCCAAGATCTCTTCCACAGGGGGCTGATGAACACTGAAGCTTTCTTT. This sequence encodes CASSQDLFHRGLMNTEAFF.

The CDR3 here is CASSYSSPTDTQYF. Here the CDR3 DNA reads TGTGCCAGCAGTTACAGCAGCCCCACAGATACGCAGTATTTT. The chain joins TRBV6-2 or TRBV6-3 to TRBJ2-3, with no clear D. The ends were cut back, 2 bases at V and 2 bases at J, with 8 bases in the middle. CDR1 MNHEY and CDR2 SVGEGT come from the germline V gene. The CDR3 consists of 14 residues.

The gene calls are TRBV19 and TRBJ1-4; D perhaps matches TRBD1 (6 bases). Germline V gene data show CDR1 as LNHDA and CDR2 as SQIVND (reference sequence). Between the trimmed V and J ends, which lost 5 bases and 5 bases, there was a span of 15 bases. CDR3 length: 15 residues. CDR3 sequence reads: CASSAGRGRNEKLFF. The CDR3 nucleotides are TGTGCCAGTAGTGCAGGAAGGGGGAGGAATGAAAAACTGTTTTTT.

The chain carries TRBV11-3 and TRBJ2-4; D ambiguous. The germline CDR1 and CDR2 sequences are SGHNT and YENEEA. V was pared by 5 bases and J by 0 bases, with 11 bases between. The CDR3 totals 15 residues. The CDR3 spells CASSRSAAAKNIQYF. CDR3 nucleotide sequence: TGTGCCAGCAGCCGCTCGGCCGCAGCCAAAAACATTCAGTACTTC.

This chain connects TRBV11-3 to TRBJ2-5; TRBD1 matches at 7 bases. After removal of 1 base from V and 3 bases from J, the junction contained 5 bases not matched to a gene. Germline lookup yields CDR1 SGHNT and CDR2 YENEEA. The CDR3 spans 15 residues. CDR3 DNA sequence: TGTGCCAGCAGCTTAGCCAGCCAGGGGGAAGAGACCCAGTACTTC. This translates into CASSLASQGEETQYF.

This clone was observed a single time. With a much larger clone just one base away, this may be a read error. The chain carries TRBV9 and TRBJ2-7; 7 nucleotides line up with TRBD2. The trim removed 3 bases at V and 5 bases at J, leaving 11 bases unmatched. The CDR3 has 15 residues. Per the germline V gene, CDR1 is SGDLS and CDR2 is YYNGEE. CDR3 bases: TGTGCCAGCAGCGGGGCGGGCGGGAGAGGAGACGAGCAGTACTTC. Translation gives CASSGAGGRGDEQYF.

This chain links TRBV7-2 with TRBJ1-1; no clear D gene. The V gene lost 5 bases and the J gene lost 4 bases, with 8 bases spanning the gap. This CDR3 is built from 12 residues. The germline CDR1 and CDR2 sequences are SGHTA and FQGNSA. Written as DNA, the CDR3 is TGTGCCAGCAGCCTCCTAGGCACTGAAGCTTTCTTT. It encodes CASSLLGTEAFF. The entire variable domain, with the rest obtained from reference TRBV7-2 and TRBJ1-1, is as follows: GAGVSQSPSNKVTEKGKDVELRCDPISGHTALYWYRQSLGQGLEFLIYFQGNSAPDKSGLPSDRFSAERTGGSVSTLTIQRTQQEDSAVYLCASSLLGTEAFFGQGTRLTVV.

The rearrangement joins TRBV19 to TRBJ2-4; the D gene is possibly TRBD1 (6 bases). The CDR3 length is 15 residues. Germline V CDR1 and CDR2: LNHDA, SQIVND (reference sequence). Trimming took 7 bases from V and 0 from J, leaving 13 bases between them. In DNA form, the CDR3 reads TGTGCCAGTAACCACAGGGTGGGAGCCAAAAACATTCAGTACTTC. Translation: CASNHRVGAKNIQYF.

The V gene is TRBV5-4, the J gene TRBJ1-2; possible D gene TRBD1, 5 bases. CDR3 length: 13 amino acids. Trimming removed 4 bases from V and 2 bases from J, with 9 bases in between. Germline lookup yields CDR1 SGHNT and CDR2 YYREEE (reference sequence). CDR3 in amino acids: CASSPDTNYGYTF. DNA of the CDR3: TGTGCCAGCAGCCCGGACACCAACTATGGCTACACCTTC.

This clone occurred a few times. V gene TRBV27 combines with J gene TRBJ1-4, with D perhaps matching TRBD1 (5 bases). The CDR3 contains 12 residues. The V gene lost 5 bases and the J gene lost 7 bases, with 8 bases spanning the gap. Germline lookup yields CDR1 MNHEY and CDR2 SMNVEV (reference sequence). The DNA for the CDR3 is TGTGCCAGCAGTCTAAGGGGTGAAAAACTGTTTTTT. Translated, it gives CASSLRGEKLFF.

This chain links TRBV2 with TRBJ2-1, with TRBD1 matching over 10 bases. The germline gives CDR1 SNHLY, CDR2 FYNNEI. J lost 8 bases, V lost 8 bases, and 15 bases had no gene match. CDR3 length equals 16 residues. The DNA for the CDR3 is TGTGCCAGCCACTTCCCGACAGGGGGCGCCTCCCATGAGCAGTTCTTC. Protein sequence: CASHFPTGGASHEQFF.

The chain has TRBV27 and TRBJ1-1, with D perhaps matching TRBD1 (5 bases). Per germline, CDR1 MNHEY and CDR2 SMNVEV (reference sequence). Trimming took 5 bases from V and 5 from J, leaving 18 bases between them. There are 15 residues in the CDR3. CDR3 sequence (DNA): TGTGCCAGCAGTGGTGAAGGGACCCCCGGGACTGAAGCTTTCTTT. It specifies CASSGEGTPGTEAFF.

This clone was seen more than once but under ten times. J is TRBJ2-5 and V is TRBV7-2; D is possibly TRBD2 (7 bases). The CDR3 runs to 12 residues. Germline CDR1 and CDR2: SGHTA and FQGNSA. Trimming left V 8 bases short and J 5 bases short, with 12 bases between. The DNA for the CDR3 is TGTGCCAGCGGGGGGGCTCGGGAGACCCAGTACTTC. It specifies CASGGARETQYF.